This T cell receptor beta chain was documented in a study of siplizumab effects on memory and regulatory T cells (dated by TCRdb to about 2019). Turning to the overall study: The study looked at the effect of siplizumab, an anti-CD2 antibody, on alloreactive T-cell subsets in allogeneic mixed lymphocyte reactions made from human PBMCs. Here is what the overall study found, with its caveats: The suppressive function of proliferating Tregs from siplizumab cultures was not functionally confirmed. Unstimulated naive T cells appeared to be more diverse than memory T cells, and naive cells seemed to make a substantial contribution to the alloresponse. In reactions with siplizumab, an average of approximately 69% of mappable alloreactive CD4+ clones were Treg-derived, compared with roughly 30% in control reactions. For roughly 75-96% of proliferating CD4+ or CD8+ clones, no naive or memory phenotype could be assigned. Sequences below about 10^-5 frequency were poorly captured, so only a minor fraction of alloreactive clones could be mapped to unstimulated subsets. Siplizumab significantly reduced the cumulative frequency of alloreactive sequences traceable to unstimulated CD4+ memory T cells.

TCRbeta CDR3 sequencing was performed on sorted unstimulated T cells and on proliferating T cells recovered from mixed lymphocyte reactions. Fresh whole blood from about 10 HLA-typed healthy donors served as the source for isolating PBMCs. Unstimulated CD4+ regulatory T cells were FACS-sorted to map the origin of alloreactive clones. The CDR3 holds 16 amino acids from the cysteine to the phenylalanine. CDR3 DNA is the only sequence kept; it has 48 bases, read in frame from the first base. V is pared back by 2 bases and J by 2 bases, with 15 bases lying between the germline termini. CDR1 and CDR2 are drawn from the germline V gene: SGHAT, FQNNGV. Comments on this clone: Its antigen is currently not known. It has no much larger one-base neighbor in the sample; base qualities were not kept.

Libraries came from the immunoSEQ multiplex PCR assay. The deep sequencing platform assayed roughly 10^5 TCR templates per sample. Genomic DNA extracted from sorted T cells was used for TCRbeta CDR3 sequencing. The original methods were these. The R programming language was used for clonal analysis of the TCRbeta CDR3 data. Alloreactive CD4+ and CD8+ clones were identified by comparing unstimulated samples to CFSE-low samples taken after the reaction. Regulatory or non-regulatory origin of alloreactive CD4+ clones was assigned by matching sequences to the sorted unstimulated Treg and non-Treg repertoires. The immuneACCESS repertoire file appears here via TCRdb, limited to in-frame rearrangements. These files lack a portion of the clones; in checked studies, under half of the deficit traces to unresolved V genes, and the cause of the others is not known. The D gene and trimming were derived from the DNA, and the V and J assignments and clone size from that table. For this sample there are approximately 100,000 clones; approximately 94% appear just once. The top ten clonotypes cover under 0.7% of the sample.

The specimen was Tregs sorted from blood. The chain employs TRBV11-2 and TRBJ1-1, with no D gene named confidently. The source is a human donor in good health. The DNA sequence follows: TGTGCCAGCAGCTTAAATGGATACTCCGGTAACACTGAAGCTTTCTTT. It translates as CASSLNGYSGNTEAFF.